The 23 T cell receptor beta chains listed next were all sequenced from one sample in a study of cytomegalovirus exposure and HLA in healthy donors. The PCR made use of 60 Vbeta and 13 Jbeta primers. This table comes from immunoSEQ multiplex PCR, and its TCRdb copy is limited to in-frame clones, with some not included. The sample carries around 150,000 clones, 65% to 85% recorded once. Sequenced input: PBMCs. These TCRs come from a male donor in good health and CMV-seronegative.

V usage is TRBV28 and J usage is TRBJ2-7; TRBD2 agrees at 10 bases. Germline lookup yields CDR1 MDHEN and CDR2 SYDVKM. The CDR3 is made up of 16 amino acids. Unmatched junction bases numbered 8, after V lost 5 bases and J lost 1 base. The CDR3 DNA is TGTGCCAGCAGTCCCAGGACTAGCGGCTATTCCTACGAGCAGTACTTC. Translated: CASSPRTSGYSYEQYF.

This chain joins TRBV7-3 and TRBJ2-3, with 14 bases matching TRBD2. The CDR3 contains 16 residues. Germline lookup yields CDR1 SGHTA and CDR2 FQGTGA. Trimming at V came to 5 bases and at J to 6 bases, leaving 7 bases not matched to a gene. The CDR3 DNA reads as TGTGCCAGCAGCGAGCCGGGACTAGCGGGAGAGGATACGCAGTATTTT. Residues: CASSEPGLAGEDTQYF.

The gene calls are TRBV19 and TRBJ2-5; the D gene is possibly TRBD2 (5 bases). The CDR3 length is 14 residues. V lost 5 bases and J 2 bases, leaving 12 bases between the germline ends. Germline V gene data show CDR1 as LNHDA and CDR2 as SQIVND (reference sequence). This chain's CDR3 is CASSWTVWQETQYF. For the CDR3, the DNA is TGTGCCAGTAGTTGGACTGTCTGGCAAGAGACCCAGTACTTC.

The chain uses TRBV5-6 and TRBJ2-1; no reliable D call. Germline CDR1 and CDR2: SGHDT and YYEEEE. CDR3 length: 12 amino acids. V was cut by 4 bases and J by 8 bases, with 10 bases left in between. This CDR3 reads CASSRQRYEQFF. The CDR3 DNA sequence: TGTGCCAGCAGCCGACAAAGATATGAGCAGTTCTTC.

This clone was seen a single time. This chain uses TRBV10-2 with TRBJ1-1; no clear D. Germline CDR1 reads WSHSY; CDR2 reads SAAADI. The V end lost 4 bases, the J end lost 1 base, and 4 bases lay between the germline ends. The CDR3 spans 12 residues. CDR3 coding DNA: TGCGCCAGCAGTGCAGGGAACACTGAAGCTTTCTTT. Amino acids: CASSAGNTEAFF.

The genes are TRBV6-4 and TRBJ1-5, with 9 bases fitting TRBD1. The CDR3 sequence is 14 residues long. Germline assignment: CDR1 MRHNA and CDR2 SNTAGT. Trimming at V came to 7 bases and at J to 7 bases, leaving 8 bases not matched to a gene. The CDR3 region has the DNA TGTGCCAGCATACCGGGACAGGGTAGGCAGCCCCAGCATTTT. It is translated as CASIPGQGRQPQHF.

CDR3 nucleotide sequence: TGTGCCAGCAGCCTACCTAAGGCTAGCGGGTGGGAGACCCAGTACTTC. Protein sequence: CASSLPKASGWETQYF. V gene TRBV7-6 combines with J gene TRBJ2-5; 8 nucleotides match TRBD2. Germline values: CDR1 SGHVS, CDR2 FNYEAQ. Trimming at V came to 5 bases and at J to 5 bases, leaving 13 bases not matched to a gene. The CDR3 runs 16 residues.

The chain joins TRBV2 to TRBJ2-7, with unresolved D. Germline lookup yields CDR1 SNHLY and CDR2 FYNNEI. The CDR3 extends over 13 amino acids. Trimming pared 1 base from V and 6 bases from J, leaving 10 bases between. DNA for the CDR3: TGTGCCAGCAGTGAAGGTACATCCCCCGAGCAGTACTTC. Its translation: CASSEGTSPEQYF.

The sample holds a few counts of this clone. The chain has TRBV5-4 and TRBJ2-7; 7 bases agree with TRBD1. J lost 7 bases, V lost 4 bases, and 8 bases had no gene match. The germline V gene has CDR1 SGHNT and CDR2 YYREEE (reference sequence). The CDR3 runs to 13 residues. DNA for the CDR3: TGTGCCAGCAGCCCCGACAGGGTGGGAGAGCAGTACTTC. This gives the protein CASSPDRVGEQYF.

The chain uses TRBV6-1 and TRBJ2-1; D is possibly TRBD2 (6 bases). With 4 bases removed from V and 4 bases from J, the gap between germline ends came to 17 bases. Germline CDR1 is MNHNS and CDR2 is SASEGT. The CDR3 has 16 amino acids. The CDR3 region is CASSGSSRGYYNEQFF. CDR3 bases: TGTGCCAGCAGTGGGAGTAGTCGGGGGTATTACAATGAGCAGTTCTTC.

The chain is built from TRBV29-1 and TRBJ2-5; 8 bases are shared with TRBD1. Judging by the DNA end, TRBJ2-7 fits better; the J call may be wrong. The CDR3 covers 15 residues. Germline V CDR1 and CDR2: SQVTM, ANQGSEA. This CDR3 is CSVEVWDRLSYEQYF. CDR3 DNA: TGCAGCGTTGAAGTATGGGACAGGCTCTCCTACGAGCAGTACTTC.

The chain has TRBV28 and TRBJ2-1, with TRBD2 as a possible D gene (6 bases). Germline values: CDR1 MDHEN, CDR2 SYDVKM. V shed 6 bases and J shed 9 bases, with 15 bases lying between them. This CDR3 contains 13 residues. The CDR3 coding sequence is TGTGCCAGCAGGTGGGGGACTCCAAGTGAGCAGTTCTTC. Translation: CASRWGTPSEQFF.

Comments on this clone: The same CDR3 also results from other DNA sequences found in this sample. V is TRBV29-1 and J is TRBJ2-1, with D possibly matching TRBD2 (5 bases). Germline CDR1 reads SQVTM; CDR2 reads ANQGSEA. CDR3 length: 14 amino acids. V was cut by 2 bases and J by 0 bases, with 8 bases left in between. The CDR3 nucleotides read TGCAGCGTTGAATCGGGGAGCTCCTACAATGAGCAGTTCTTC. It encodes CSVESGSSYNEQFF.

This clone was recorded only once. V usage is TRBV4-3 and J usage is TRBJ1-1; D gene uncertain. Trimming pared 4 bases from V and 3 bases from J, leaving 12 bases between. CDR3 length equals 14 residues. Looked up from germline, CDR1 is LGHNA and CDR2 is YSLEER. CDR3 sequence: CASSPQSRDTEAFF. The CDR3 DNA sequence: TGCGCCAGCAGCCCCCAGTCGAGGGACACTGAAGCTTTCTTT.

The chain combines TRBV18 with TRBJ1-1; D is ambiguous. The CDR3 contains 15 residues. V was trimmed by 0 bases and J by 0 bases, leaving 8 bases between them. Germline V gives CDR1 KGHSH, CDR2 LQKENI. CDR3: CASSPPLELNTEAFF. CDR3 nucleotides: TGTGCCAGCTCACCACCGCTTGAGCTGAACACTGAAGCTTTCTTT.

V and J are TRBV29-1 and TRBJ1-3; D call uncertain. Looked up from germline, CDR1 is SQVTM and CDR2 is ANQGSEA. This CDR3 has 12 residues. V was cut by 7 bases and J by 8 bases, with 15 bases left in between. The CDR3 sequence is CSAEIKDYTIYF. CDR3 DNA sequence: TGCAGCGCCGAGATAAAGGACTACACCATATATTTT.

The V gene is TRBV7-9, the J gene TRBJ2-3; 8 positions match TRBD1. CDR1 is SEHNR, CDR2 FQNEAQ, per germline (reference sequence). J was trimmed by 5 bases and V by 4 bases; bases with no gene match: 8. This CDR3 comprises 15 residues. The CDR3 nucleotides read TGTGCCAGCAGCTCGGAGGACAGGGCAGGAGATACGCAGTATTTT. Translated: CASSSEDRAGDTQYF.

V and J are TRBV28 and TRBJ2-7; maybe TRBD1 (5 bases). Deletions cut 1 base from V and 0 bases from J, with 10 bases between. CDR3 size: 15 residues. In germline, CDR1 is MDHEN, CDR2 SYDVKM. The CDR3 DNA sequence: TGTGCCAGCAGTTTATTCAGGCAGGGCTCCTACGAGCAGTACTTC. It specifies CASSLFRQGSYEQYF.

The V and J genes are TRBV19 and TRBJ2-2; TRBD2 might be the D (6 bases). Germline V gives CDR1 LNHDA, CDR2 SQIVND (reference sequence). There are 13 residues in the CDR3. V lost 9 bases to trimming and J lost 3 bases, with 11 bases between them. The CDR3 region is CASRTTYTGELFF. CDR3 DNA: TGTGCCAGCAGGACTACTTACACCGGGGAGCTGTTTTTT.

The chain uses TRBV10-1 and TRBJ2-1, with TRBD2 identical over 12 bases. The ends lost 10 bases at V and 4 bases at J; junction bases unmatched: 5. Germline V gene data show CDR1 as WNHNN and CDR2 as SYGVQD (reference sequence). The CDR3 length is 14 residues. For the CDR3, the DNA is TGCGCCACCGTGGGACTAGCGGGTTACAATGAGCAGTTCTTC. Its translation is CATVGLAGYNEQFF.

The chain carries TRBV14 and TRBJ1-4; D possibly corresponds to TRBD1 (6 bases). The germline V gene encodes CDR1 SGHDN and CDR2 FVKESK. The CDR3 extends over 14 amino acids. Trimming stripped 4 bases from V and 4 bases from J, with 10 bases between. Here the CDR3 DNA reads TGTGCCAGCAGCCCCGACAGGTTTAATGAAAAACTGTTTTTT. It translates to CASSPDRFNEKLFF.

The V call is TRBV7-9, the J call TRBJ1-2; D remains unclear. The CDR3 runs to 15 residues. Germline CDR1 is SEHNR and CDR2 is FQNEAQ (reference sequence). The germline V and J ends were trimmed by 5 bases and 8 bases, with 21 bases remaining between them. The chain's CDR3 is CASSPALTGDRGYTF. CDR3 nucleotide sequence: TGTGCCAGCAGCCCAGCCCTCACCGGGGATCGAGGCTACACCTTC.

The CDR3 here is CASSVASMGQANTGELFF. The CDR3 bases are TGTGCCAGCAGCGTAGCTAGTATGGGACAGGCGAACACCGGGGAGCTGTTTTTT. This sequence joins TRBV9 and TRBJ2-2; 8 bases are shared with TRBD1. CDR3 length: 18 amino acids. Trimming cost V 0 bases and J 0 bases; bases outside gene matches: 7. Germline values: CDR1 SGDLS, CDR2 YYNGEE.